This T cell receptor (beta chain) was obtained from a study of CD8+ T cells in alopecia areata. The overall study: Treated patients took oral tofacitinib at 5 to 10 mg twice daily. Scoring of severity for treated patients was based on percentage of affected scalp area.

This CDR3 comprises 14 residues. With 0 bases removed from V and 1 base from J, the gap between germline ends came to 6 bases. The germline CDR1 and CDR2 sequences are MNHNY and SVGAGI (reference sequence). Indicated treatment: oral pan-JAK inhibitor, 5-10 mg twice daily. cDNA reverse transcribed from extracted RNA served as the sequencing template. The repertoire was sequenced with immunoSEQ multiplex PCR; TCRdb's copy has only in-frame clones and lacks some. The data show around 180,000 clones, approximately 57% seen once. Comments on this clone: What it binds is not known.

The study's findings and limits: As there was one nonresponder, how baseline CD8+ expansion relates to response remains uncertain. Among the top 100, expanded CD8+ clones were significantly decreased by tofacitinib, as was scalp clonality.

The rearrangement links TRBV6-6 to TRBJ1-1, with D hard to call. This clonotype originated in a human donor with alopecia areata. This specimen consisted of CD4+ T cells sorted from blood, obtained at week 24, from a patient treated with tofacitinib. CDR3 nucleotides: TGTGCCAGCAGTTACTCAGCAGGGAACACTGAAGCTTTCTTT. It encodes CASSYSAGNTEAFF.